Below, 3 T cell receptor beta chains from the same sample are listed, as sequenced in a study of blood T cells in healthy people across ages. The authors ran a second PCR of 7 to 11 cycles using a sample-barcoded 5' primer and a J-beta primer mix. TCRdb reanalysed the 5' RACE reads using MiXCR and keeps one entry per CDR3 protein. Among about 680,000 distinct CDR3 sequences listed, approximately 50% were seen once. Sequenced input: blood. The source of these receptors is a woman between 55 and 75 years old in good health.

Only a few counts were recorded for this clonotype. This chain connects TRBV6-2 or TRBV6-3 to TRBJ2-6, with a tentative D call TRBD2 (5 bases). The CDR3 covers 15 residues. The germline CDR1 and CDR2 sequences are MNHEY and SVGEGT. Deletions cut 2 bases from V and 2 bases from J, with 7 bases between. This chain's CDR3 is CASSYEEAGANVLTF. The CDR3 DNA sequence: TGTGCCAGCAGTTACGAGGAGGCTGGGGCCAACGTCCTGACTTTC.

The chain has TRBV28 and TRBJ2-5, with D unresolved. Germline CDR1 and CDR2: MDHEN and SYDVKM. V was pared by 1 base and J by 2 bases, with 8 bases between. This CDR3 contains 14 residues. Here the CDR3 reads CASSLSLAQETQYF. The CDR3 DNA sequence: TGTGCCAGCAGTTTATCGCTGGCGCAAGAGACCCAGTACTTC.

This clonotype was seen many times. The rearrangement joins TRBV7-2 to TRBJ2-1; the D is unclear. V was shortened by 6 bases and J by 9 bases, with 21 bases between the two germline ends. The V gene's germline CDR1 is SGHTA and CDR2 FQGNSA. This CDR3 has 15 amino acids. The CDR3 coding sequence is TGTGCCAGCAGTTTCCCCGGCGTATGGTATATTGAGCAGTTCTTC. The encoded protein is CASSFPGVWYIEQFF.